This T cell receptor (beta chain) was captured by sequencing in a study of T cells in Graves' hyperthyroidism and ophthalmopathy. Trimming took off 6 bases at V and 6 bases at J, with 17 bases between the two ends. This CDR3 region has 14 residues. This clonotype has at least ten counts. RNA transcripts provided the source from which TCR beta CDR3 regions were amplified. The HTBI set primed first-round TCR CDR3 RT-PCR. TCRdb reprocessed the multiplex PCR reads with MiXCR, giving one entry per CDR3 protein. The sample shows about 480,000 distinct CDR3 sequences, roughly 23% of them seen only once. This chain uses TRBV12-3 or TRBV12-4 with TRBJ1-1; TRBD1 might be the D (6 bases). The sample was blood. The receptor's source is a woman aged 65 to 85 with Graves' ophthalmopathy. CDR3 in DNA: TGTGCCAGCAGCCCATTAGGGGGTATTGCTGAAGCTTTCTTT. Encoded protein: CASSPLGGIAEAFF.